This T cell receptor beta chain was sequenced during a study of T cell repertoires in cytomegalovirus infection. The study, taken as a whole, reports: In two of eight donors, the top clonotype was HLA-C-restricted CMV-specific.

Concerning this clonotype: Its antigen is unidentified.

CDR1 is SEHNR and CDR2 is FQNEAQ in the germline V gene (reference sequence). The CDR3 runs 15 residues. V lost 5 bases and J lost 1, with 14 bases in between. MiXCR, applied by TCRdb to the reads, yields one record per CDR3 protein. The table lists roughly 760,000 distinct CDR3 sequences, less than 40% of them singletons. The source is a human donor in good health (CMV status not recorded). Some clones in this sample may be carry-over from other donors' samples. V gene TRBV7-9 combines with J gene TRBJ1-1; no reliable D call. Material: PBMCs. The CDR3 loop is CASSPQGWGNTEAFF. CDR3 coding DNA: TGTGCCAGCAGCCCCCAAGGTTGGGGGAACACTGAAGCTTTCTTT. The full variable domain, completed using reference TRBV7-9 and TRBJ1-1, is DTGVSQNPRHKITKRGQNVTFRCDPISEHNRLYWYRQTLGQGPEFLTYFQNEAQLEKSRLLSDRFSAERPKGSFSTLEIQRTEQGDSAMYLCASSPQGWGNTEAFFGQGTRLTVV.